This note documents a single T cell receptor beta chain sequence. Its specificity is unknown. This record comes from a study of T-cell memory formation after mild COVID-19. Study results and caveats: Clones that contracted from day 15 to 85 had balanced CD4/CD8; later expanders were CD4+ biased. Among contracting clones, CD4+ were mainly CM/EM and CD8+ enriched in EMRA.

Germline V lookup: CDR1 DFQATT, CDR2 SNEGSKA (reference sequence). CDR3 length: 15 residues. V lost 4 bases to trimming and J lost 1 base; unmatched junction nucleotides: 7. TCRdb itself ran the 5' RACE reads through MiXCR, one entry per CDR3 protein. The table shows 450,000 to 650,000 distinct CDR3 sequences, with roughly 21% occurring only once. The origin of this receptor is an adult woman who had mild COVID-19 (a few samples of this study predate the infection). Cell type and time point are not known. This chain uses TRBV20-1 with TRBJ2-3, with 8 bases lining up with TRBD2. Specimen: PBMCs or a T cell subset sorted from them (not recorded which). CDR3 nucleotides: TGCAGTGCTACAGTCATGCGGGGGGGCACAGATACGCAGTATTTT. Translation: CSATVMRGGTDTQYF.